This T cell receptor beta chain derives from a study of T and B cells in COVID-19 patients. The wider study: Peripheral blood came from COVID-19 patients with active infection or after recovery.

TRB was amplified from roughly 250-500 ng of blood genomic DNA. This CDR3 comprises 15 residues. V was pared by 6 bases and J by 2 bases, with 16 bases between. This clonotype was detected ten times or more. Multiplex PCR with BIOMED2 TRB-A/B primer pools amplified TRB rearrangements. TCRdb independently ran MiXCR on the multiplex PCR reads; one entry per CDR3 protein. The table records about 7,000 distinct CDR3 sequences, 20% to 25% of them present only once. This chain uses TRBV12-3 or TRBV12-4 with TRBJ2-5, with D uncertain. Sequenced material: blood. The sequence was collected from a human donor who had recovered from COVID-19. For the CDR3, the DNA is TGTGCCAGCAGCTCCCTGTCTGAGTTACAAGAGACCCAGTACTTC. The encoded protein is CASSSLSELQETQYF.